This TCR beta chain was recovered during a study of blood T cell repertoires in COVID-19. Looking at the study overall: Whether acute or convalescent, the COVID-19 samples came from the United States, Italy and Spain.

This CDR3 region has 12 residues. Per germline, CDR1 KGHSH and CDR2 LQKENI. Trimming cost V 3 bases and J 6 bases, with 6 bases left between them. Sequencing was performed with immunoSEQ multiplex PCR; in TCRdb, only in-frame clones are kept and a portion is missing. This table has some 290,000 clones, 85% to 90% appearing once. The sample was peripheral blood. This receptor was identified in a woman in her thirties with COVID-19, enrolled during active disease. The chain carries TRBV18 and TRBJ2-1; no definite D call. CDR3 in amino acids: CASSPSGNEQFF. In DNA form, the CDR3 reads TGTGCCAGCTCACCGTCCGGCAATGAGCAGTTCTTC.